This T cell receptor beta chain was recovered during a study of a mutant IDH1 vaccine in newly diagnosed glioma. Overall study findings and caveats: Pseudoprogression apparently tracked independently of changes in top peripheral T cell clonotypes.

The time point denotes: baseline, week 1 (first vaccination visit). Regarding treatment: pre-vaccination baseline after standard-of-care therapy. As regards this clone: What it recognizes is unknown.

Using immunoSEQ multiplex PCR, the repertoire was profiled, and TCRdb retains in-frame clones only, with some absent. The data show 90,000 to 100,000 clones, over 85% seen once. Germline V gene sequence: CDR1 SGHKS, CDR2 YYEKEE (reference sequence). This CDR3 is 16 amino acids long. V was trimmed by 0 bases and J by 0 bases, leaving 12 bases between them. Sequences were derived from PBMCs, sampled from a glioma patient treated with radiotherapy, temozolomide or both. The V gene is TRBV5-5, the J gene TRBJ1-1, with TRBD1 as a possible D gene (6 bases). This receptor was taken from a woman aged 45-59 years with glioma. Here the CDR3 DNA reads TGTGCCAGCAGCTTGGCTGGACAGCACTTGAACACTGAAGCTTTCTTT. It codes for CASSLAGQHLNTEAFF.